This TCR beta chain was captured by sequencing in a study of shared clonotypes between healthy human individuals. The overall study: Each donor contributed plates that comprised three CD4 naive, three CD4 memory, two CD8 naive and one CD8 memory.

CD8 cells classed as naive were CD45RO-negative and positively selected for CCR7, excluding terminally differentiated effector memory CD45RA+ cells. Sequencing was performed with immunoSEQ multiplex PCR; in TCRdb, only in-frame clones are kept and a portion is missing. Among millions of clones, about 93% were seen once, and the ten largest hold roughly 1.7%. Points from the study as a whole: The study drew on few donors, limiting represented genetic and exposure-history diversity.

The CDR3 consists of 13 residues. The ends lost 5 bases at V and 4 bases at J; junction bases unmatched: 5. Per germline, CDR1 SGHVS and CDR2 FNYEAQ. With respect to this clone: Its target is unknown.

The chain has TRBV7-6 and TRBJ2-7, with 7 nucleotides matching TRBD1. This clonotype originated in a man aged 18 to 29 in good health. Some clones in this sample may be carry-over from other donors' samples. Material for sequencing was naive CD8+ T cells from PBMCs. Here the CDR3 DNA reads TGTGCCAGCAGCCGGGACAGCCTTTACGAGCAGTACTTC. Its translation: CASSRDSLYEQYF.